This T cell receptor beta chain was documented in a study of blood T cells in healthy people across ages. Study-wide background: The template switching approach captured approximately one barcoded beta molecule for every two T cells.

Study conclusions and caveats: A strong correlation between TCR beta diversity and naive T cell percentage was seen. Calculation of diversity from one million T cells yielded estimates considered to be underestimates. More naive CD4+ cells and higher diversity were found in long-lived than in aged donors.

A few counts support this clonotype. Its specificity is not known. A J-beta primer mix and a sample-barcoded 5' primer were used in a second PCR of about 7 to 12 cycles. TCRdb used MiXCR to reprocess the 5' RACE reads, holding one entry per CDR3 protein. The sample lists more than 800,000 distinct CDR3 sequences, 40% to 50% occurring once. Sequences were obtained from blood. The receptor's source is a woman between 55 and 75 years old in good health.

The CDR3 bases are TGTGCCAGCAGCCCCAAACAAGTTAGCACAGATACGCAGTATTTT. Translated, it gives CASSPKQVSTDTQYF. The J gene is TRBJ2-3, the V gene TRBV27; D gene ambiguous. V shed 6 bases and J shed 0 bases, with 13 bases lying between them. Germline CDR1 reads MNHEY; CDR2 reads SMNVEV (reference sequence). CDR3 length equals 15 residues.